What follows are 19 T cell receptor beta chains derived from one specimen sequenced in a study of blood T cell repertoires in COVID-19. The repertoire was sequenced with immunoSEQ multiplex PCR; TCRdb's copy has only in-frame clones and lacks some. The sample holds under 300,000 clones; roughly 89% are singletons and the top ten take about 1.7%. Sequenced sample: PBMCs or T cells enriched from blood (not recorded which). The receptor source for this set is a woman between 40 and 55 years old who had recovered from COVID-19.

V usage is TRBV30 and J usage is TRBJ2-2, with D possibly TRBD2 on 6 matching bases. The CDR3 spans 22 residues. The V end was cut by 5 bases, the J end by 2 bases, with 36 bases between. Germline V lookup: CDR1 GTSNPN, CDR2 SVGIG (reference sequence). DNA of the CDR3: TGTGCCTGGGGAAGAGGGAGGTACCGGGGATCCAACCAGCCGATAAACACCGGGGAGCTGTTTTTT. Translating it yields CAWGRGRYRGSNQPINTGELFF.

The chain combines TRBV19 with TRBJ1-2; D is unresolved. The CDR3 consists of 13 residues. The germline V gene has CDR1 LNHDA and CDR2 SQIVND (reference sequence). With 0 bases removed from V and 6 bases from J, the gap between germline ends came to 8 bases. The CDR3 DNA reads TGTGCCAGTAGTATAGATCGGGAGAATGGCTACACCTTC. Protein: CASSIDRENGYTF.

This chain connects TRBV27 to TRBJ1-1, with D unresolved. V lost 7 bases to trimming and J lost 5 bases, with 8 bases between them. CDR1 is MNHEY, CDR2 SMNVEV, per germline (reference sequence). The CDR3 runs to 11 residues. The CDR3 loop reads CASTDRTEAFF. The CDR3 nucleotides read TGTGCCAGCACCGATAGAACTGAAGCTTTCTTT.

CDR3 region: CASSPPHLNTEAFF. DNA of the CDR3: TGTGCCAGCTCACCTCCCCATCTGAACACTGAAGCTTTCTTT. This chain links TRBV18 with TRBJ1-1, with D uncertain. Germline V gene lookup returns CDR1 KGHSH and CDR2 LQKENI. The ends were cut back, 3 bases at V and 0 bases at J, with 8 bases in the middle. The CDR3 covers 14 residues.

The CDR3 DNA sequence: TGTGCCACCGGTCGGTCGGGCACAGATACGCAGTATTTT. Translated: CATGRSGTDTQYF. J is TRBJ2-3 and V is TRBV24-1; D is unclear. Per germline, CDR1 KGHDR and CDR2 SFDVKD. The length of the CDR3 is 13 residues. V was cut by 9 bases and J by 1 base, with 10 bases left in between.

This chain links TRBV6-5 with TRBJ1-3; D uncertain. CDR3 length: 16 amino acids. V was clipped by 0 bases and J by 2 bases, with 11 bases between them. Germline V gives CDR1 MNHEY, CDR2 SVGAGI. CDR3 amino acids: CASSYSPGPTGNTIYF. CDR3 in DNA: TGTGCCAGCAGTTACTCCCCTGGGCCCACTGGAAACACCATATATTTT.

This chain uses TRBV5-4 with TRBJ1-4; 7 positions match TRBD1. This CDR3 has 14 amino acids. V was pared by 5 bases and J by 5 bases, with 6 bases of the junction left unmatched. Germline CDR1 is SGHNT and CDR2 is YYREEE (reference sequence). CDR3 coding DNA: TGTGCCAGCAGTCGGGACAGCCAAAATGAAAAACTGTTTTTT. As protein: CASSRDSQNEKLFF.

The V and J genes are TRBV9 and TRBJ2-5, with TRBD1 as a possible D gene (5 bases). The CDR3 is 15 amino acids. With 0 bases removed from V and 1 base from J, the gap between germline ends came to 10 bases. In germline, CDR1 is SGDLS, CDR2 YYNGEE. The CDR3 loop reads CASSVVGQAQETQYF. For the CDR3, the DNA is TGTGCCAGCAGCGTAGTTGGACAAGCCCAAGAGACCCAGTACTTC. The variable domain in full, completed from reference TRBV9 and TRBJ2-5, reads DSGVTQTPKHLITATGQRVTLRCSPRSGDLSVYWYQQSLDQGLQFLIQYYNGEERAKGNILERFSAQQFPDLHSELNLSSLELGDSALYFCASSVVGQAQETQYFGPGTRLLVL.

V gene TRBV30 combines with J gene TRBJ1-3; possible D gene TRBD1, 5 bases. From germline, CDR1 is GTSNPN and CDR2 SVGIG (reference sequence). CDR3 size: 15 residues. The ends were cut back, 0 bases at V and 7 bases at J, with 16 bases in the middle. The CDR3: CAWSVRGREGNTIYF. The DNA for the CDR3 is TGTGCCTGGAGTGTACGGGGGAGGGAAGGGAACACCATATATTTT.

This chain joins TRBV27 and TRBJ1-5; D is ambiguous. Germline V CDR1 and CDR2: MNHEY, SMNVEV (reference sequence). V lost 2 bases and J lost 5, with 31 bases in between. The CDR3 is 21 residues long. The chain's CDR3 is CASSLRNSLEGKKKDYQPQHF. The DNA of the CDR3 is TGTGCCAGCAGTTTAAGAAACTCTTTAGAGGGCAAGAAGAAAGATTATCAGCCCCAGCATTTT.

The chain has TRBV5-1 and TRBJ2-5; 8 bases agree with TRBD2. The CDR3 extends over 15 amino acids. Looked up from germline, CDR1 is SGHRS and CDR2 is YFSETQ. The J segment lost 1 base and the V segment lost 7 bases, leaving 9 bases of the junction unmatched. CDR3 residues: CASSRFTSGQETQYF. CDR3 in DNA: TGCGCCAGCTCACGATTTACTAGCGGCCAAGAGACCCAGTACTTC.

The rearrangement joins TRBV7-9 to TRBJ1-1, with 10 bases fitting TRBD1. Trimming took 5 bases from V and 2 from J; bases not matched to a gene: 11. The CDR3 length is 17 residues. Germline CDR1 and CDR2: SEHNR and FQNEAQ (reference sequence). CDR3 bases: TGTGCCAGCAGCCGTGGGGACAGGGGTCAAAGTAACACTGAAGCTTTCTTT. Amino acid sequence: CASSRGDRGQSNTEAFF.

CDR3 sequence reads: CAGPRDRGYNEQFF. CDR3 in DNA: TGCGCCGGACCCCGGGACAGGGGCTACAATGAGCAGTTCTTC. The V call is TRBV5-1, the J call TRBJ2-1, with 10 bases lining up with TRBD1. This CDR3 region has 14 residues. Germline V lookup: CDR1 SGHRS, CDR2 YFSETQ. The junction had 7 bases not matched to a gene; V was cut back by 10 bases and J by 3 bases.

This chain joins TRBV5-1 and TRBJ1-1; possible D gene TRBD1, 5 bases. Trimming took off 4 bases at V and 4 bases at J, with 20 bases between the two ends. Germline-derived CDR1 and CDR2 are SGHRS and YFSETQ. The CDR3 has 16 amino acids. CDR3 bases: TGCGCCAGCAGCCTGTATGTTCTACAGGCTTCCACTGAAGCTTTCTTT. Residues: CASSLYVLQASTEAFF.

The rearrangement joins TRBV12-5 to TRBJ1-4, with no clear D. With 0 bases removed from V and 0 bases from J, the gap between germline ends came to 14 bases. The CDR3 has 18 amino acids. Germline V gene sequence: CDR1 LGHNT, CDR2 FRNRAP. Here the CDR3 reads CASGLVKGSGTTNEKLFF. CDR3 coding DNA: TGTGCTAGTGGTTTGGTAAAGGGCAGCGGCACAACTAATGAAAAACTGTTTTTT.

V gene TRBV14 combines with J gene TRBJ2-5, with TRBD1 matching over 7 bases. The V and J ends lost 4 bases and 4 bases, in that order; junction bases with no gene match: 3. Germline V gene data show CDR1 as SGHDN and CDR2 as FVKESK. CDR3 length equals 13 residues. The CDR3, as DNA: TGTGCCAGCAGCCCGACAGGGCGAGAGACCCAGTACTTC. It codes for CASSPTGRETQYF.

The chain combines TRBV7-6 with TRBJ2-2; TRBD2 agrees at 7 bases. Per the germline V gene, CDR1 is SGHVS and CDR2 is FNYEAQ. The trim removed 1 base at V and 5 bases at J, leaving 7 bases unmatched. The CDR3 sequence is 16 residues long. The CDR3 is CASSLVGLDRTGELFF. CDR3 DNA sequence: TGTGCCAGCAGCTTAGTTGGACTAGACCGAACCGGGGAGCTGTTTTTT.

Comments on this clone: At one end, the junction sequence differs from germline, possibly due to a read error. V and J are TRBV5-1 and TRBJ1-6; D perhaps matches TRBD1 (6 bases). The CDR3 spans 14 residues. Per germline, CDR1 SGHRS and CDR2 YFSETQ. This CDR3 is CASSLAAGDSPLHF. Written as DNA, the CDR3 is TGCGCCAGCAGCTTGGCGGCAGGGGATTCCCCCCTCCACTTT.

The chain couples TRBV7-2 to TRBJ2-3; 7 bases agree with TRBD1. The CDR3 has 15 amino acids. The trim removed 6 bases at V and 3 bases at J, leaving 9 bases unmatched. Germline lookup yields CDR1 SGHTA and CDR2 FQGNSA. The CDR3 nucleotides read TGTGCCAGCAGGCTCGACAGGGCCGGAACAGATACGCAGTATTTT. This codes for CASRLDRAGTDTQYF.